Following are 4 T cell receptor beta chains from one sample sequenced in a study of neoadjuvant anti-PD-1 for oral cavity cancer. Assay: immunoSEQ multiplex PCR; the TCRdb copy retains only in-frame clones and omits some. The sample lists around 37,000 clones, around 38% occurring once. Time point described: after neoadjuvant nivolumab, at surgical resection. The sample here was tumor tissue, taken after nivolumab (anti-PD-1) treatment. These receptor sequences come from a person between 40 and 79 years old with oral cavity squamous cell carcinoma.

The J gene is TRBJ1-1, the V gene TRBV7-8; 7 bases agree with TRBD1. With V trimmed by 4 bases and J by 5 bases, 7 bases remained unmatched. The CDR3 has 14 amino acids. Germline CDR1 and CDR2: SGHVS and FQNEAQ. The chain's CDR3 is CASSSQGGRTEAFF. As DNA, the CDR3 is TGTGCCAGCAGCTCCCAGGGGGGTAGAACTGAAGCTTTCTTT.

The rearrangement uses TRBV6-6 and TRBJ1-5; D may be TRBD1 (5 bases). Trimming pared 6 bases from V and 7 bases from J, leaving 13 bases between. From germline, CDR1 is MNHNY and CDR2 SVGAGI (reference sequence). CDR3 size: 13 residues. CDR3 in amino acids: CASRDGTSQPQHF. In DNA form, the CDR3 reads TGTGCCAGCAGGGACGGGACCTCCCAGCCCCAGCATTTT.

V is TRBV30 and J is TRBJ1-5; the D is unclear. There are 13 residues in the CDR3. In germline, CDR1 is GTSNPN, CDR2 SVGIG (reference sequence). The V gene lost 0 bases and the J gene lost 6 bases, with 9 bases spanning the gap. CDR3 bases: TGTGCCTGGAGTGTCGAGCGCGGTCAGCCCCAGCATTTT. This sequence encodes CAWSVERGQPQHF.

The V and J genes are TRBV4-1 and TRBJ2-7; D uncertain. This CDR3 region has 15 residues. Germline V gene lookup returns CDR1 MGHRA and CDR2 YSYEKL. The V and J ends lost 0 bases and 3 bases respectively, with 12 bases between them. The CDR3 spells CASSQEPSTSYEQYF. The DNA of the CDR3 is TGCGCCAGCAGCCAAGAACCTTCTACGAGCTACGAGCAGTACTTC.